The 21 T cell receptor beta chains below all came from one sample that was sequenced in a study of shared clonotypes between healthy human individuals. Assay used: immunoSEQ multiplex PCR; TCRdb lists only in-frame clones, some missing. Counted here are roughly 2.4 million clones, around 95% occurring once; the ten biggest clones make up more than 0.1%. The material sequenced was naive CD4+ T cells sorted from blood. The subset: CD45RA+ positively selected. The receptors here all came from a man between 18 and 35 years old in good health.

CDR3 DNA: TGCGCCAGCAGCCTATATCCGGGACAGGGGTACGAGCAGTACTTC. Amino acid sequence: CASSLYPGQGYEQYF. This rearrangement joins TRBV5-1 to TRBJ2-7; 10 bases agree with TRBD1. Germline V CDR1 and CDR2: SGHRS, YFSETQ. Germline trimming cut 4 bases from V and 4 bases from J; bases unmatched to any gene: 8. The CDR3 contains 15 residues.

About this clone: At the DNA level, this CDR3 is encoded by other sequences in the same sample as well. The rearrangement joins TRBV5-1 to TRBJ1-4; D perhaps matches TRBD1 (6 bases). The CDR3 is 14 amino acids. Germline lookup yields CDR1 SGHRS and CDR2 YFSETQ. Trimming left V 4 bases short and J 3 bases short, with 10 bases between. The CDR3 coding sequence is TGCGCCAGCAGCCCCGGACAGTCTAATGAAAAACTGTTTTTT. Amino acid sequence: CASSPGQSNEKLFF. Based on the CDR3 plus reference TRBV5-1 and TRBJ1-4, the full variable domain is KAGVTQTPRYLIKTRGQQVTLSCSPISGHRSVSWYQQTPGQGLQFLFEYFSETQRNKGNFPGRFSGRQFSNSRSEMNVSTLELGDSALYLCASSPGQSNEKLFFGSGTQLSVL.

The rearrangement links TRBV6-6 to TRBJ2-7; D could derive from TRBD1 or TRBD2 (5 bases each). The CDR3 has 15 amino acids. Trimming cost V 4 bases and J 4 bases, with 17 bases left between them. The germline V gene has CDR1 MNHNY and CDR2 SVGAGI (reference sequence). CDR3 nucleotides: TGTGCCAGCAGTTTTCTCCCGGGGACCAATTACGAGCAGTACTTC. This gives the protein CASSFLPGTNYEQYF.

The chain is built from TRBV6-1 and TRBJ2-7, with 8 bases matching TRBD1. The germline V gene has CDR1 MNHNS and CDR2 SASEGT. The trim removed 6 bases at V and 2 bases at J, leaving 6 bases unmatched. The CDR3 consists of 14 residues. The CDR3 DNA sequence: TGTGCCAGCAGCCCGGACAGGGCAGCCTACGAGCAGTACTTC. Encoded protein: CASSPDRAAYEQYF.

CDR3 loop: CASSSLAGGNTIYF. As DNA, the CDR3 is TGTGCCAGCAGTTCCCTGGCGGGGGGAAACACCATATATTTT. V gene TRBV27 combines with J gene TRBJ1-3; D call uncertain. The CDR3 runs 14 residues. CDR1 MNHEY and CDR2 SMNVEV come from the germline V gene (reference sequence). V lost 4 bases, J lost 4 bases, and 11 bases lay in between.

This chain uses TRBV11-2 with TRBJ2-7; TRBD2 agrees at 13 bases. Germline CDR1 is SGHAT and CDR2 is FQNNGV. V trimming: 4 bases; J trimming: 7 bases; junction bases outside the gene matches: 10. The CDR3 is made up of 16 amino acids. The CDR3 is CASSSDGTSGAGEQYF. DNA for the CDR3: TGTGCCAGCAGCTCCGATGGGACTAGCGGGGCGGGAGAGCAGTACTTC.

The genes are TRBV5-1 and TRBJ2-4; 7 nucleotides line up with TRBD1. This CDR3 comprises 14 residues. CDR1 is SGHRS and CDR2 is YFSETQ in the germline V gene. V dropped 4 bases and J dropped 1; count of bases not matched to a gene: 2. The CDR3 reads CASSGGQAKNIQYF. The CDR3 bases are TGCGCCAGCAGCGGGGGACAGGCCAAAAACATTCAGTACTTC.

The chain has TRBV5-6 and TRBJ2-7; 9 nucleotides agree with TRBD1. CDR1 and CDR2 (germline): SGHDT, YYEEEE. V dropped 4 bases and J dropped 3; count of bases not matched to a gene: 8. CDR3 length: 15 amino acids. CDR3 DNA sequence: TGTGCCAGCAGCGGAAACAGGGGGCTAGGCTACGAGCAGTACTTC. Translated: CASSGNRGLGYEQYF.

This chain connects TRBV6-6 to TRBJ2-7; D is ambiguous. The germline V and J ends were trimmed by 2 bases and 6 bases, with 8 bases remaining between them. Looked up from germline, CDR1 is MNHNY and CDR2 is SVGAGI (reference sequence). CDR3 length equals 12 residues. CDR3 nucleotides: TGTGCCAGCAGTTACGGTAGAGGCGAGCAGTACTTC. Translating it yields CASSYGRGEQYF.

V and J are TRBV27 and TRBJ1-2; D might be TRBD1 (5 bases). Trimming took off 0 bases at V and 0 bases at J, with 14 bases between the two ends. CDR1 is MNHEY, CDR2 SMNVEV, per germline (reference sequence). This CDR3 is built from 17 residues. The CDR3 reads CASSLSSGTRTNYGYTF. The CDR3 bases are TGTGCCAGCAGTTTATCGTCGGGGACCAGGACTAACTATGGCTACACCTTC.

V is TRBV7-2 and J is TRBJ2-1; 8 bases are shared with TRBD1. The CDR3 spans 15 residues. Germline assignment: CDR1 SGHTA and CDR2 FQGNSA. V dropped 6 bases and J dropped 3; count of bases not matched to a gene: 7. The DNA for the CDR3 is TGTGCCAGCAGTCTCGACAGGGGCGACTACAATGAGCAGTTCTTC. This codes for CASSLDRGDYNEQFF.

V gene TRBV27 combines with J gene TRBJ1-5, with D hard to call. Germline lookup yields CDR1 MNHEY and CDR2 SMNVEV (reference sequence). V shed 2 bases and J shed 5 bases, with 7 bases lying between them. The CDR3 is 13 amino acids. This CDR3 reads CASSLVSDQPQHF. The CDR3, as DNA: TGTGCCAGCAGTTTAGTCAGCGATCAGCCCCAGCATTTT.

The CDR3 region has the DNA TGTGCCAGCAGCTTAACGTCAGGTCGGACCGGGGAGCTGTTTTTT. This gives the protein CASSLTSGRTGELFF. The chain couples TRBV7-3 to TRBJ2-2; no definite D call. The CDR3 extends over 15 amino acids. The germline gives CDR1 SGHTA, CDR2 FQGTGA. V dropped 0 bases and J dropped 5 bases, with 10 bases sitting between them. Full variable domain (remainder filled in from reference TRBV7-3 and TRBJ2-2): GAGVSQTPSNKVTEKGKYVELRCDPISGHTALYWYRQSLGQGPEFLIYFQGTGAADDSGLPNDRFFAVRPEGSVSTLKIQRTERGDSAVYLCASSLTSGRTGELFFGEGSRLTVL.

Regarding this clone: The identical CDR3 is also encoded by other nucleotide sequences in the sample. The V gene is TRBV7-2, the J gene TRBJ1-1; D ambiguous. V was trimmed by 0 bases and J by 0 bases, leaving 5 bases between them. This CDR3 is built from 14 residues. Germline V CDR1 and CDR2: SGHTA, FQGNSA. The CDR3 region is CASSLAALNTEAFF. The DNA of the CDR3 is TGTGCCAGCAGCTTAGCGGCTTTGAACACTGAAGCTTTCTTT.

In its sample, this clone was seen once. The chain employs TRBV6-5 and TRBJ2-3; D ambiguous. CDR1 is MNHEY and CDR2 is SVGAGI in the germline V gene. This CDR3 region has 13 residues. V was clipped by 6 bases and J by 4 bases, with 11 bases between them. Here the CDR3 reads CASRFRVADTQYF. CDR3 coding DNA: TGTGCCAGCAGATTCCGAGTGGCAGATACGCAGTATTTT.

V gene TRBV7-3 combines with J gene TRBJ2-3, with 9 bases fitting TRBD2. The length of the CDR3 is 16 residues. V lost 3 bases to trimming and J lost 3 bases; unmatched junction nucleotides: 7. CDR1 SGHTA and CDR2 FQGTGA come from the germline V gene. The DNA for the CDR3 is TGTGCCAGCAGCTTGTTTCAGCGGGGGGTGACAGATACGCAGTATTTT. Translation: CASSLFQRGVTDTQYF.

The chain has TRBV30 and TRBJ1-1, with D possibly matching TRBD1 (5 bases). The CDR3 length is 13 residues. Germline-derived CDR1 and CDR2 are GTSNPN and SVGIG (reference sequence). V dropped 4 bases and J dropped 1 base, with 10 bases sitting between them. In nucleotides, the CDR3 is TGTGCCTGGACGGGACTCCCGAACACTGAAGCTTTCTTT. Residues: CAWTGLPNTEAFF.

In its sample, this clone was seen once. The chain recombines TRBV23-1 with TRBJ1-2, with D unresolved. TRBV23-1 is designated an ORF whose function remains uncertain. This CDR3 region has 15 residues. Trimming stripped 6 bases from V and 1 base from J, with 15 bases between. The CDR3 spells CASRTHSGGNYGYTF. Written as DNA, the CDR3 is TGCGCCAGCAGGACCCACAGCGGCGGTAACTATGGCTACACCTTC.

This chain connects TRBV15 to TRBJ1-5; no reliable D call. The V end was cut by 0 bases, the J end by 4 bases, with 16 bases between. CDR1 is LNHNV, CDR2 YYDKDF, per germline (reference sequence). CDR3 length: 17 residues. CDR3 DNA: TGTGCCACCAGCAGAGAATTCGGCAGGCAAACTAATCAGCCCCAGCATTTT. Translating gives CATSREFGRQTNQPQHF. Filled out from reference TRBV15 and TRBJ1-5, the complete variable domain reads DAMVIQNPRYQVTQFGKPVTLSCSQTLNHNVMYWYQQKSSQAPKLLFHYYDKDFNNEADTPDNFQSRRPNTSFCFLDIRSPGLGDTAMYLCATSREFGRQTNQPQHFGDGTRLSIL.

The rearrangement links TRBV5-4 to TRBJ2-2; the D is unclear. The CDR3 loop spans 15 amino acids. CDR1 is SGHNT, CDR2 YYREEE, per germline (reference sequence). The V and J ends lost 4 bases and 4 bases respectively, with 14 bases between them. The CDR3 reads CASSPASRGTGELFF. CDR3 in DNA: TGTGCCAGCAGCCCTGCGTCTCGTGGCACCGGGGAGCTGTTTTTT.

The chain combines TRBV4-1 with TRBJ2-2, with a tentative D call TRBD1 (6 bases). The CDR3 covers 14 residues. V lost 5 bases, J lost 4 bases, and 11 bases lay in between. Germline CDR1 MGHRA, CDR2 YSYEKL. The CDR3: CASSLTGSTGELFF. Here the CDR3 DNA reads TGCGCCAGCAGCTTAACAGGGAGCACCGGGGAGCTGTTTTTT.